This T cell receptor (beta chain) was recovered during a study of cytomegalovirus exposure and HLA in healthy donors. Whole-study context: The same platform was used for the 120 validation repertoires and the 500 to 700 first-cohort repertoires, a later analysis reported.

Donors came from a validation cohort of 90 to 150 subjects, distinct from the first 666-subject cohort. The V gene's germline CDR1 is MNHEY and CDR2 SMNVEV (reference sequence). The V end lost 6 bases, the J end lost 3 bases, and 12 bases lay between the germline ends. The CDR3 sequence is 15 residues long. In regard to this clone: Its target is not known.

General study results and limits: A few of the chains that were CMV-associated were confirmed in vitro to be specific for CMV antigens.

Using immunoSEQ multiplex PCR, the repertoire was profiled, and TCRdb retains in-frame clones only, with some absent. The table records under 200,000 clones, 65% to 90% of them present only once. The sequence came from a woman younger than 35 in good health and CMV-seronegative. Sequenced sample: PBMCs. V and J are TRBV27 and TRBJ2-6; D gene unclear. The CDR3 region is CASRSSFGGANVLTF. The CDR3 DNA is TGTGCCAGCAGGAGCTCGTTTGGTGGGGCCAACGTCCTGACTTTC.